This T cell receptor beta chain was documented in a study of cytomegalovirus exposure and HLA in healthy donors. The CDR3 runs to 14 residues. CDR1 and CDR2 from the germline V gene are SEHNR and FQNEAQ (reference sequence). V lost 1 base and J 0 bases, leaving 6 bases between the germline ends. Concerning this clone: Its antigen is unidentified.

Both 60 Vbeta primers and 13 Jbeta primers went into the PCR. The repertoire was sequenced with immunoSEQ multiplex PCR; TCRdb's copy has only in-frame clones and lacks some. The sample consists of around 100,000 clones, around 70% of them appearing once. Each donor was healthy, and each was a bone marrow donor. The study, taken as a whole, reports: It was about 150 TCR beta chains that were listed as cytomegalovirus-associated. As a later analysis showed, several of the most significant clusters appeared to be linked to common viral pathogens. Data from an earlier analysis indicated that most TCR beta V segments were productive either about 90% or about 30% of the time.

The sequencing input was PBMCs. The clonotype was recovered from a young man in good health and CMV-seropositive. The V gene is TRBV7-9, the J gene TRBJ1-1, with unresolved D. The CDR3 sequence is CASSLEGVNTEAFF. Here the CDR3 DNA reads TGTGCCAGCAGCTTAGAGGGAGTGAACACTGAAGCTTTCTTT.